These 26 T cell receptor beta chains were sequenced from one sample in a study of T cell responses to AZD1222 COVID-19 vaccine. Libraries were prepared by immunoSEQ multiplex PCR; TCRdb keeps only in-frame clonotypes and omits some of them. The sample records around 100,000 clones, 86% being singletons. The specimen comprised peripheral blood, sampled on day 0 of AZD1222 vaccination. The receptor set was obtained from an adult in good health.

The gene calls are TRBV19 and TRBJ2-7, with D possibly being TRBD1 (6 bases). The germline CDR1 and CDR2 sequences are LNHDA and SQIVND (reference sequence). The length of the CDR3 is 15 residues. Trimming cost V 7 bases and J 1 base, with 17 bases left between them. The DNA for the CDR3 is TGTGCCAGTACCCCAGGGGTGGCACGTTCCTACGAGCAGTACTTC. This encodes CASTPGVARSYEQYF.

This rearrangement joins TRBV6-5 to TRBJ2-1; 7 bases fit TRBD1. Germline trimming cut 8 bases from V and 2 bases from J; bases unmatched to any gene: 9. This CDR3 comprises 15 residues. Per the germline V gene, CDR1 is MNHEY and CDR2 is SVGAGI. The CDR3 reads CASSTTGRAYNEQFF. Written as DNA, the CDR3 is TGTGCCAGCTCAACGACAGGGCGGGCCTACAATGAGCAGTTCTTC.

This chain joins TRBV28 and TRBJ1-5; 9 bases are a match to TRBD1. In germline, CDR1 is MDHEN, CDR2 SYDVKM. With 4 bases clipped from V and 4 bases from J, the junction kept 5 bases outside the gene matches. The CDR3 extends over 15 amino acids. CDR3 DNA sequence: TGTGCCAGCAGTTCGGGACAGGGCCGTAATCAGCCCCAGCATTTT. It encodes CASSSGQGRNQPQHF.

The chain joins TRBV6-5 to TRBJ1-1, with TRBD1 matching over 7 bases. In germline, CDR1 is MNHEY, CDR2 SVGAGI. V lost 0 bases and J lost 4; bases outside the gene matches: 2. This CDR3 spans 14 amino acids. Here the CDR3 reads CASSYSSGGTEAFF. The CDR3 nucleotides read TGTGCCAGCAGTTACTCGTCAGGGGGCACTGAAGCTTTCTTT.

This rearrangement joins TRBV5-1 to TRBJ1-3; D is ambiguous. The CDR3 sequence is 15 residues long. The germline gives CDR1 SGHRS, CDR2 YFSETQ. V was trimmed by 0 bases and J by 0 bases, leaving 7 bases between them. CDR3 DNA sequence: TGCGCCAGCAGCTTGGACCGATACTCTGGAAACACCATATATTTT. It specifies CASSLDRYSGNTIYF.

This clone has just one count. V is TRBV5-6 and J is TRBJ2-7, with 9 bases lining up with TRBD1. Trimming at V came to 4 bases and at J to 4 bases, leaving 9 bases not matched to a gene. The CDR3 loop spans 15 amino acids. Looked up from germline, CDR1 is SGHDT and CDR2 is YYEEEE. CDR3 region: CASSTGQGRGYEQYF. Written as DNA, the CDR3 is TGTGCCAGCAGCACCGGACAGGGGCGAGGGTACGAGCAGTACTTC.

This clone was detected once. J is TRBJ2-5 and V is TRBV18; no clear D. The CDR3 sequence is 13 residues long. Germline lookup yields CDR1 KGHSH and CDR2 LQKENI. The germline V and J ends were trimmed by 3 bases and 5 bases, with 10 bases remaining between them. The CDR3 nucleotides read TGTGCCAGCTCACCTGGAGTGGGGGAGACCCAGTACTTC. This translates into CASSPGVGETQYF.

CDR3: CASSPSGGNIQYF. Here the CDR3 DNA reads TGTGCCAGCTCCCCTTCAGGCGGAAACATTCAGTACTTC. The J gene is TRBJ2-4, the V gene TRBV18, with D uncertain. Looked up from germline, CDR1 is KGHSH and CDR2 is LQKENI. Between the trimmed V and J ends, which lost 6 bases and 6 bases, there was a span of 12 bases. The length of the CDR3 is 13 residues.

The gene calls are TRBV12-3 or TRBV12-4 and TRBJ1-5; D uncertain. The CDR3 covers 13 residues. V lost 6 bases to trimming and J lost 11 bases, with 17 bases between them. For the CDR3, the DNA is TGTGCCAGCAGCACCCGCCAAGGTGGGGCCCAGCATTTT. Protein product: CASSTRQGGAQHF.

This clone appeared a single time. This chain connects TRBV2 to TRBJ2-7; 10 bases align to TRBD1. CDR3 length: 14 residues. CDR1 is SNHLY, CDR2 FYNNEI, per germline. V lost 3 bases to trimming and J lost 2 bases; unmatched junction nucleotides: 1. For the CDR3, the DNA is TGTGCCAGCAGTGAGGGACAGGGGACCTACGAGCAGTACTTC. Translation gives CASSEGQGTYEQYF.

V usage is TRBV6-5 and J usage is TRBJ2-7; no firm D call. CDR1 and CDR2 from the germline V gene are MNHEY and SVGAGI. This CDR3 has 14 residues. Trimming removed 0 bases from V and 0 bases from J, with 6 bases in between. The chain's CDR3 is CASSYSYNSYEQYF. The CDR3 DNA sequence: TGTGCCAGCAGTTACTCGTACAACTCCTACGAGCAGTACTTC.

The V and J genes are TRBV5-1 and TRBJ2-6, with 10 positions matching TRBD1. The germline V gene encodes CDR1 SGHRS and CDR2 YFSETQ. The CDR3 is made up of 17 amino acids. The V and J ends lost 4 bases and 0 bases, in that order; junction bases with no gene match: 4. For the CDR3, the DNA is TGCGCCAGCAGCAGGACAGGGGGAGGCTCTGGGGCCAACGTCCTGACTTTC. Amino acids: CASSRTGGGSGANVLTF.

This clone appeared a single time. This chain joins TRBV10-3 and TRBJ2-3; TRBD2 agrees at 7 bases. The CDR3 consists of 16 residues. V dropped 4 bases and J dropped 1; count of bases not matched to a gene: 8. CDR1 is ENHRY, CDR2 SYGVKD, per germline. The CDR3 protein is CAISGGGSGGTDTQYF. The CDR3 DNA reads as TGTGCCATCAGTGGGGGAGGGAGCGGAGGCACAGATACGCAGTATTTT.

This clone was seen only a few times. CDR3 bases: TGTGCCAGCAGCGTAGGAACGGGGGGGCAGTTTGAGCAGTTCTTC. This codes for CASSVGTGGQFEQFF. This chain connects TRBV9 to TRBJ2-1; TRBD2 matches 8 bases. Germline loops: CDR1 SGDLS, CDR2 YYNGEE. This CDR3 is 15 amino acids long. Trimming took 0 bases from V and 9 from J; bases not matched to a gene: 8.

The V call is TRBV7-2, the J call TRBJ1-1; D ambiguous. The CDR3 totals 15 residues. The germline CDR1 and CDR2 sequences are SGHTA and FQGNSA. The V and J ends lost 5 bases and 1 base respectively, with 14 bases between them. In DNA, the CDR3 is TGTGCCAGCAGCCCCCATGAGGGCCGGAACACTGAAGCTTTCTTT. Its protein is CASSPHEGRNTEAFF.

The genes are TRBV12-3 or TRBV12-4 and TRBJ1-1, with D perhaps TRBD1 (6 bases). CDR3 length equals 13 residues. The V end was cut by 7 bases, the J end by 2 bases, with 11 bases between. This chain's CDR3 is CASTGGANTEAFF. The CDR3 DNA follows: TGTGCCAGCACTGGGGGGGCCAACACTGAAGCTTTCTTT.

The chain links TRBV19 to TRBJ2-5; D possibly corresponds to TRBD1 (6 bases). The length of the CDR3 is 13 residues. V gave up 6 bases and J gave up 2 bases, with 10 bases separating them. Germline CDR1 reads LNHDA; CDR2 reads SQIVND (reference sequence). DNA of the CDR3: TGTGCCAGTAGCCTCGACAGGCAAGAGACCCAGTACTTC. Residues: CASSLDRQETQYF.

This chain joins TRBV19 and TRBJ1-3; D might be TRBD1 (5 bases). In germline, CDR1 is LNHDA, CDR2 SQIVND (reference sequence). V lost 10 bases to trimming and J lost 0 bases, with 13 bases between them. The CDR3 covers 14 residues. This chain's CDR3 is CATGASLSGNTIYF. The CDR3 bases are TGTGCCACCGGGGCTTCGCTCTCTGGAAACACCATATATTTT. The entire variable domain, with the rest obtained from reference TRBV19 and TRBJ1-3, is as follows: DGGITQSPKYLFRKEGQNVTLSCEQNLNHDAMYWYRQDPGQGLRLIYYSQIVNDFQKGDIAEGYSVSREKKESFPLTVTSAQKNPTAFYLCATGASLSGNTIYFGEGSWLTVV.

J is TRBJ1-4 and V is TRBV28, with TRBD1 matching over 7 bases. CDR3 length: 14 residues. The junction had 3 bases not matched to a gene; V was cut back by 3 bases and J by 5 bases. Germline-derived CDR1 and CDR2 are MDHEN and SYDVKM. Here the CDR3 DNA reads TGTGCCAGCAGTTTGACAGGGATAAATGAAAAACTGTTTTTT. Translation: CASSLTGINEKLFF.

The rearrangement joins TRBV7-2 to TRBJ2-5; 9 nucleotides align to TRBD1. The CDR3 totals 14 residues. The V and J ends lost 3 bases and 2 bases, in that order; junction bases with no gene match: 1. Germline values: CDR1 SGHTA, CDR2 FQGNSA. As DNA, the CDR3 is TGTGCCAGCAGCTTTGACAGGGGGCAAGAGACCCAGTACTTC. Translation: CASSFDRGQETQYF.

The chain recombines TRBV19 with TRBJ2-2, with 8 bases lining up with TRBD2. The V gene's germline CDR1 is LNHDA and CDR2 SQIVND (reference sequence). With 4 bases clipped from V and 3 bases from J, the junction kept 7 bases outside the gene matches. The CDR3 totals 16 residues. For the CDR3, the DNA is TGTGCCAGTAGTACCCTACTAGCGGCTTACACCGGGGAGCTGTTTTTT. Translation: CASSTLLAAYTGELFF.

The rearrangement uses TRBV21-1 and TRBJ1-6. TRBV21-1 is a documented pseudogene. The CDR3 sequence is 17 residues long. CDR3 loop: CASSKGGAGDRNSPLHF. The CDR3 region has the DNA TGTGCCAGCAGCAAAGGGGGGGCGGGAGACAGAAATTCACCCCTCCACTTT.

V is TRBV7-2 and J is TRBJ2-1; 8 nucleotides match TRBD1. J was trimmed by 8 bases and V by 5 bases; bases with no gene match: 11. CDR1 is SGHTA, CDR2 FQGNSA, per germline. There are 15 residues in the CDR3. The CDR3 bases are TGTGCCAGCAGCAGAGGGCAGGGGGCGCAGTATGAGCAGTTCTTC. Its translation is CASSRGQGAQYEQFF.

V is TRBV12-3 or TRBV12-4 and J is TRBJ2-1; no clear D gene. The CDR3 spans 12 residues. The V gene lost 4 bases and the J gene lost 6 bases, with 7 bases spanning the gap. This CDR3 reads CASSSGLNEQFF. The CDR3 DNA is TGTGCCAGCAGTTCCGGGCTCAATGAGCAGTTCTTC.

The chain is built from TRBV11-2 and TRBJ2-1; D not resolved. In germline, CDR1 is SGHAT, CDR2 FQNNGV. The CDR3 contains 16 residues. Trimming shortened V by 0 bases and J by 0 bases, and 9 bases separated the two germline ends. The CDR3 DNA is TGTGCCAGCAGCTTAGATGCAGCTACCTCCTACAATGAGCAGTTCTTC. Its protein product is CASSLDAATSYNEQFF.

The rearrangement uses TRBV27 and TRBJ2-7; D is possibly TRBD1 (5 bases). CDR3 length equals 15 residues. Germline assignment: CDR1 MNHEY and CDR2 SMNVEV (reference sequence). V gave up 6 bases and J gave up 2 bases, with 17 bases separating them. CDR3 residues: CASSPILTDPYEQYF. Written as DNA, the CDR3 is TGTGCCAGCAGCCCTATATTGACAGACCCCTACGAGCAGTACTTC.